This TCR beta chain was sequenced in a study of Ad26.COV2.S vaccination and SARS-CoV-2 variants. Noted treatment: approximately 18 received Ad26.COV2.S at low or high dose, single or two shots; roughly five received placebo; per-sample allocation not given. Vaccine and placebo recipients were sampled on day 63 after the first injection. Boston provided a donor who was an adult aged 18-55 years. Repertoires were generated with immunoSEQ multiplex PCR, while TCRdb's copy carries only in-frame clones and drops some. Of around 450,000 clones detected, roughly 87% appear once; the ten largest clones hold 2.5% to 3%. The CDR3 runs 15 residues. Germline assignment: CDR1 SGHNT and CDR2 YENEEA. V lost 1 base and J lost 1, with 7 bases in between.

V and J are TRBV11-3 and TRBJ2-2; no definite D call. The source was peripheral blood, collected in a trial of Ad26.COV2.S vaccine versus placebo. This TCR derives from a person between 18 and 60 years old who received the Ad26.COV2.S COVID-19 vaccine or a placebo. This chain's CDR3 is CASSLGTVNTGELFF. CDR3 sequence (DNA): TGTGCCAGCAGCTTAGGGACGGTGAACACCGGGGAGCTGTTTTTT.